The T cell receptor (beta chain) described here comes from a study of blood T cell repertoires in COVID-19. In its sample, this clone was seen once. Enrolled through a virtual design, the participants were between 18 and 89 years of age and came from around 25 US areas. Clones were read by immunoSEQ multiplex PCR, and TCRdb kept only the in-frame ones, dropping some. Among 320,000 or so clones listed, less than 90% were seen once. This receptor was obtained from a woman aged 30 to 39 who had recovered from COVID-19. The sample was PBMCs or T cells enriched from blood (not recorded which).

CDR3 sequence reads: CASSQDSTDTQYF. CDR3 in DNA: TGTGCCAGCAGCCAAGACTCCACAGATACGCAGTATTTT. The chain combines TRBV28 with TRBJ2-3; unclear D gene. Trimming left V 6 bases short and J 2 bases short, with 9 bases between. The CDR3 runs 13 residues. The V gene's germline CDR1 is MDHEN and CDR2 SYDVKM. Full variable domain (remainder filled in from reference TRBV28 and TRBJ2-3): DVKVTQSSRYLVKRTGEKVFLECVQDMDHENMFWYRQDPGLGLRLIYFSYDVKMKEKGDIPEGYSVSREKKERFSLILESASTNQTSMYLCASSQDSTDTQYFGPGTRLTVL.